This T cell receptor (beta chain) appears in the sequencing data of a study of blood T cell repertoires in COVID-19. Clones were read by immunoSEQ multiplex PCR, and TCRdb kept only the in-frame ones, dropping some. This table has 200,000 to 250,000 clones, about 90% appearing once. V gave up 3 bases and J gave up 8 bases, with 13 bases separating them. Germline values: CDR1 GTSNPN, CDR2 SVGIG (reference sequence). The CDR3 has 12 residues. This TCR came from a man aged 50 to 60 who had been exposed to COVID-19. The sample taken for sequencing was PBMCs or T cells enriched from blood (not recorded which). The V gene is TRBV30, the J gene TRBJ1-1; D may be TRBD1 (5 bases). The CDR3 reads CAWRWGSKEAFF. The DNA for the CDR3 is TGTGCCTGGAGGTGGGGCTCAAAGGAAGCTTTCTTT.